This T cell receptor beta chain was sequenced during a study of T cell changes during pregnancy in multiple sclerosis. Method: immunoSEQ multiplex PCR; TCRdb's copy keeps in-frame clones and lacks some. The sample records 70,000 to 95,000 clones, 90% to 95% being singletons. The CDR3 spans 15 residues. The J segment lost 5 bases and the V segment lost 2 bases, leaving 6 bases of the junction unmatched. Germline CDR1 MGHRA, CDR2 YSYEKL. The chain employs TRBV4-1 and TRBJ2-3, with 8 bases aligning to TRBD2. The material sequenced was peripheral blood, taken in the second trimester of pregnancy. The clonotype originates from a female donor in good health, enrolled as a control in a pregnancy study. CDR3 amino acids: CASSQSGGLGDTQYF. CDR3 DNA: TGCGCCAGCAGCCAATCGGGGGGGCTGGGAGATACGCAGTATTTT.